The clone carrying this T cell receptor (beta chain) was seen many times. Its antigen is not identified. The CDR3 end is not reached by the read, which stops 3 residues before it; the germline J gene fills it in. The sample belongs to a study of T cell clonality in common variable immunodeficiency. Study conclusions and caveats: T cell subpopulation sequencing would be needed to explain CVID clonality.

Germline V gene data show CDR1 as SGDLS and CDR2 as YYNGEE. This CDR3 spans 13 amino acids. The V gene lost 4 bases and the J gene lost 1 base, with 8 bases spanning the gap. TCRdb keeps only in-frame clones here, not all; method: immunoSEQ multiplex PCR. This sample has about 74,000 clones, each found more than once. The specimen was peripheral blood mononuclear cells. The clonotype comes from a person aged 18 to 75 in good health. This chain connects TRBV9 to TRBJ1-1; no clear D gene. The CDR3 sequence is CASSPHWNTEAFF. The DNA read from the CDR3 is TGTGCCAGCAGCCCCCACTGGAACACTGAA.